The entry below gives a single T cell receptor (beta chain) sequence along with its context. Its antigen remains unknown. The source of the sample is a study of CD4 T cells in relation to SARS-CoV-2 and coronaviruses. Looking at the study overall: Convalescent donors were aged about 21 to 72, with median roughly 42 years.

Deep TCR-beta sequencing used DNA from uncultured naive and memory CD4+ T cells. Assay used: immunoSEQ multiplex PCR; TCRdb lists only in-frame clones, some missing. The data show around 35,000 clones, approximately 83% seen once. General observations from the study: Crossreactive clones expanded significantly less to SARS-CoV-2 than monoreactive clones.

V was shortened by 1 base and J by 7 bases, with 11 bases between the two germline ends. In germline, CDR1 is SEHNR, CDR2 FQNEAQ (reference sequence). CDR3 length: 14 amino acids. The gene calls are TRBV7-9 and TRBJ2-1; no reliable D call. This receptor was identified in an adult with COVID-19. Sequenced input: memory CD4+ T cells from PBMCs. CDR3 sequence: CASSLDLVGNEQFF. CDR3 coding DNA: TGTGCCAGCAGCTTAGATCTGGTGGGGAATGAGCAGTTCTTC.